The clone carrying this T cell receptor (beta chain) was observed many times. Its antigen remains unknown. Trimming took off 4 bases at V and 0 bases at J, with 3 bases between the two ends. Germline CDR1 SQVTM, CDR2 ANQGSEA. The CDR3 consists of 11 residues. This sample stems from a study of read filtering for tumor transcriptome and immune sequencing. General study results and limits: IR-seq and RNA-seq agreed better without single-read clonotypes.

Molecular barcoded adaptors covering alpha/delta and beta/gamma chains were used on 400 ng RNA. TCRdb re-called the reads through MiXCR, storing one row per CDR3 protein. Of about 62,000 distinct CDR3 sequences listed, 15% to 20% were seen once; the top ten hold roughly a tenth. Sequencing was performed on a population of CD138-negative cells sorted from bone marrow. This receptor was taken from a donor aged 40 or over with multiple myeloma. V and J are TRBV29-1 and TRBJ1-1; D not certain. The CDR3 nucleotides are TGCAGCGTTGTCTTGAACACTGAAGCTTTCTTT. Translated, it gives CSVVLNTEAFF.